This TCR beta chain originates from a study of control samples from healthy donors and cancer patients (dated by TCRdb to about 2020). Reading from cysteine to phenylalanine, the CDR3 counts 15 amino acids. Only the CDR3 DNA stays, 45 bases, in frame from base 1. CDR1 is given as MNHEY and CDR2 as SMNVEV, both from the germline V gene (reference sequence). After removal of 6 bases from V and 6 bases from J, the junction retains 14 bases not matched to a gene. As concerns this clone: The antigen it recognizes is unknown. No quality values exist for individual bases; no much larger clone is one base distant.

The library came from the immunoSEQ multiplex PCR assay. Drawn from immuneACCESS, this table holds only the in-frame rearrangements with V and J called that TCRdb kept. Clones are partly lost; checked studies trace under half to an unresolved V gene and leave the rest unexplained. The sample profile shows around 94,000 clones; about 90% of them were found once. The ten largest clones add up to less than 2.5% of the sample. The sequence was obtained from a woman aged 18-35 years in good health. The chain is made from TRBV27 and TRBJ2-7, with 7 central nucleotides matching TRBD2. Input material: blood. The nucleotide sequence is TGTGCCAGCAGCGGGGAGGGGATAAGGAGGGCCGAGCAGTACTTC. This codes for CASSGEGIRRAEQYF.